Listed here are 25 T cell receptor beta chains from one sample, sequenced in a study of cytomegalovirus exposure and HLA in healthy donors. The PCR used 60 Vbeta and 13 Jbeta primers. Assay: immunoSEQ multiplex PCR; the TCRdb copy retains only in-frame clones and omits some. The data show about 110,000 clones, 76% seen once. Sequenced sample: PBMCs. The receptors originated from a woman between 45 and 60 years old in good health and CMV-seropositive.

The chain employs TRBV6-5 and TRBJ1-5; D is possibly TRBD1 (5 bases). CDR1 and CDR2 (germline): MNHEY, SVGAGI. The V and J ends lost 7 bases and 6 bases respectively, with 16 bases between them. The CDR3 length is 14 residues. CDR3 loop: CASTVWGVVQPQHF. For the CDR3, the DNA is TGTGCCAGCACCGTTTGGGGGGTGGTTCAGCCCCAGCATTTT.

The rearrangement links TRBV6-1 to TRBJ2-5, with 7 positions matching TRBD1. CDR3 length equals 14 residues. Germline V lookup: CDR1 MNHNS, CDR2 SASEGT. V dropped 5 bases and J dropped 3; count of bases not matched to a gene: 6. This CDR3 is CASSPPGQKETQYF. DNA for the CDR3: TGTGCCAGCAGTCCACCGGGACAGAAAGAGACCCAGTACTTC.

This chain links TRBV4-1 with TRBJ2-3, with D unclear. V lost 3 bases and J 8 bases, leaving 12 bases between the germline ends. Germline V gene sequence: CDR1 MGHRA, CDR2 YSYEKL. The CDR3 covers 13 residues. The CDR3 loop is CASSQERHGTQYF. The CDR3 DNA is TGCGCCAGCAGCCAGGAACGACATGGTACGCAGTATTTT.

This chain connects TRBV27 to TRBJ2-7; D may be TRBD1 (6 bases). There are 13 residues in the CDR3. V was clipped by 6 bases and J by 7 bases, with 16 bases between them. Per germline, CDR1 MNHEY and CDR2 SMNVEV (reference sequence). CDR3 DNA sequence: TGTGCCAGCAGGGTCCACGGACAGCAAGAGCAGTACTTC. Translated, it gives CASRVHGQQEQYF.

The CDR3 bases are TGTGCCAGCAGCTTAGTGGGGCTGCAGCAGTACTTC. Translated: CASSLVGLQQYF. The chain employs TRBV7-8 and TRBJ2-7, with D possibly matching TRBD1 (5 bases). V was clipped by 1 base and J by 8 bases, with 9 bases between them. Germline V gives CDR1 SGHVS, CDR2 FQNEAQ. The CDR3 loop spans 12 amino acids.

Written as DNA, the CDR3 is TGTGCCAGCAGTTTAACAGGGGCCAACGAGCAGTACTTC. Translated: CASSLTGANEQYF. The genes are TRBV28 and TRBJ2-7, with 7 nucleotides matching TRBD1. The germline V gene encodes CDR1 MDHEN and CDR2 SYDVKM. Losses at the gene ends were 2 bases for V and 5 bases for J; bases not matched to a gene: 3. The CDR3 has 13 amino acids.

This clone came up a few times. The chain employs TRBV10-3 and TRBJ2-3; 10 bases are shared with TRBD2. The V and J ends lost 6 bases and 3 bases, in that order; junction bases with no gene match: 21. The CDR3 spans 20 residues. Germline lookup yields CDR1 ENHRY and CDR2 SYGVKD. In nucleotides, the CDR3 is TGTGCCATCAGCACACCTTCCTATTTGAGCGGGAGGGCCAAGACAGATACGCAGTATTTT. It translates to CAISTPSYLSGRAKTDTQYF.

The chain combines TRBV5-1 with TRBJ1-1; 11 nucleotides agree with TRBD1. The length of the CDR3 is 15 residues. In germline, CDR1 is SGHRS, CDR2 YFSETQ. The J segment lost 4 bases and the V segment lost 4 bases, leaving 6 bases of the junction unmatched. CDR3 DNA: TGCGCCAGCAGCCCCTGGGGACAGGGGGGCACTGAAGCTTTCTTT. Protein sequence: CASSPWGQGGTEAFF.

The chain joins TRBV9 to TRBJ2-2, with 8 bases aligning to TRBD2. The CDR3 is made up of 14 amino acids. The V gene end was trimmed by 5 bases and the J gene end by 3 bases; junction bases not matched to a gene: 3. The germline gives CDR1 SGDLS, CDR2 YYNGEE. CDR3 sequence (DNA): TGTGCCAGCAGAGCGGGAGTGGACACCGGGGAGCTGTTTTTT. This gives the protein CASRAGVDTGELFF.

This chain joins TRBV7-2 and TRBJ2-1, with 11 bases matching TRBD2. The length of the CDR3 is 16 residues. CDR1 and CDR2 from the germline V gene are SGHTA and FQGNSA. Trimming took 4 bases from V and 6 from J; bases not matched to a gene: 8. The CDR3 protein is CASSSSGTSGPNEQFF. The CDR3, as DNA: TGTGCCAGCAGCTCCTCCGGGACTAGCGGACCCAATGAGCAGTTCTTC.

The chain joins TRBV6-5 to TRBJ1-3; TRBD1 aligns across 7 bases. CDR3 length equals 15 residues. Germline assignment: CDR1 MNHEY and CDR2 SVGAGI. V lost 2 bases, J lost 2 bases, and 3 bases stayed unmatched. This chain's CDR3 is CASSYRTGAGNTIYF. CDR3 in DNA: TGTGCCAGCAGTTACCGGACAGGAGCTGGAAACACCATATATTTT.

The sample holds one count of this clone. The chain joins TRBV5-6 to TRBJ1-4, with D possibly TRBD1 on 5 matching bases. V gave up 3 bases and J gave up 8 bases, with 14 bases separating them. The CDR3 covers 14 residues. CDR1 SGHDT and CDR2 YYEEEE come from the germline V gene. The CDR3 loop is CASSSGLKGEKLFF. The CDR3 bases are TGTGCCAGCAGCTCGGGACTTAAAGGGGAAAAACTGTTTTTT.

The CDR3 sequence is CASSLAGSYGYTF. CDR3 DNA sequence: TGTGCCAGCTCCCTCGCGGGCTCTTATGGCTACACCTTC. The chain joins TRBV2 to TRBJ1-2; D uncertain. The CDR3 loop spans 13 amino acids. Trimming left V 8 bases short and J 5 bases short, with 15 bases between. Germline CDR1 and CDR2: SNHLY and FYNNEI.

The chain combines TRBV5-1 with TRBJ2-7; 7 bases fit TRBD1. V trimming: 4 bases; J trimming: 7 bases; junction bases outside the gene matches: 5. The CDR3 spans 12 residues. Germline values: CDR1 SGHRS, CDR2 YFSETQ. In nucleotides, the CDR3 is TGCGCCAGCAGCCTGGGGACAGCAGAGCAGTACTTC. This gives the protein CASSLGTAEQYF.

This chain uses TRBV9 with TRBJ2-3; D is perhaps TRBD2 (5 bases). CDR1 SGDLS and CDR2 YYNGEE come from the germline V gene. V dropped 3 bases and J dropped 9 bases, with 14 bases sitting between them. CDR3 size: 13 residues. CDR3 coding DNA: TGTGCCAGCAGCGGAATCGGGATGGACACGCAGTATTTT. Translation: CASSGIGMDTQYF. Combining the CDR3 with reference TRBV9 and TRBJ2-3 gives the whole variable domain DSGVTQTPKHLITATGQRVTLRCSPRSGDLSVYWYQQSLDQGLQFLIQYYNGEERAKGNILERFSAQQFPDLHSELNLSSLELGDSALYFCASSGIGMDTQYFGPGTRLTVL.

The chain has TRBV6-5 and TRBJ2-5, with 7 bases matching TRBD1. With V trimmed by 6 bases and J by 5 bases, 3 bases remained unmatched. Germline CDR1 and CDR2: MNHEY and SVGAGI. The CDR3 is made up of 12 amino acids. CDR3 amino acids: CASRTDRETQYF. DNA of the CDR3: TGTGCCAGCAGGACGGACAGGGAGACCCAGTACTTC.

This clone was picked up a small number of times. This CDR3 is CASSPPPSGSYEQYF. For the CDR3, the DNA is TGTGCCAGCTCACCACCCCCTAGCGGGAGCTACGAGCAGTACTTC. The chain links TRBV18 to TRBJ2-7; 10 bases match TRBD2. This CDR3 has 15 amino acids. CDR1 KGHSH and CDR2 LQKENI come from the germline V gene. Trimming removed 0 bases from V and 3 bases from J; junction bases left unmatched: 2.

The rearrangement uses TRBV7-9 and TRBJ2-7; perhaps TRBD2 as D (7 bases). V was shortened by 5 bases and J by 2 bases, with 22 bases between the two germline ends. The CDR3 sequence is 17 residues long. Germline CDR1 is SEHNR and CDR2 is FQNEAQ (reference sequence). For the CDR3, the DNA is TGTGCCAGCAGCCCCCTGGTGGGAGGGGGGCAACCCTACGAGCAGTACTTC. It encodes CASSPLVGGGQPYEQYF. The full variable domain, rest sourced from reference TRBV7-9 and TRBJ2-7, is DTGVSQNPRHKITKRGQNVTFRCDPISEHNRLYWYRQTLGQGPEFLTYFQNEAQLEKSRLLSDRFSAERPKGSFSTLEIQRTEQGDSAMYLCASSPLVGGGQPYEQYFGPGTRLTVT.

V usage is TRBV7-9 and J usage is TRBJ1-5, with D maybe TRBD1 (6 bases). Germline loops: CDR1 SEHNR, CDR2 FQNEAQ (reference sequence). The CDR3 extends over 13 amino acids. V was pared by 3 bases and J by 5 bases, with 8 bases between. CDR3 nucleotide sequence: TGTGCCAGCAGCTTTTACAGGGATCAGCCCCAGCATTTT. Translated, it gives CASSFYRDQPQHF.

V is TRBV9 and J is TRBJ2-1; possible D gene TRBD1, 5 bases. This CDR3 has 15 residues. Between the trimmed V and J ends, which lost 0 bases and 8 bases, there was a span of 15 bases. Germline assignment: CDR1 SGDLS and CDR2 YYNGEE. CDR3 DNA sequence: TGTGCCAGCAGCGTAGTAGGGGTGAGCCGGGATGAGCAGTTCTTC. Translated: CASSVVGVSRDEQFF.

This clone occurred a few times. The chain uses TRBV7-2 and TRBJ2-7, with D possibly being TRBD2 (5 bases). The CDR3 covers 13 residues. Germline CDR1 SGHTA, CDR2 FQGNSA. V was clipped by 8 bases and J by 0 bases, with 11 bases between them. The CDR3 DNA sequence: TGTGCCAGCTTAGAGGGCCCCTCCTACGAGCAGTACTTC. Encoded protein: CASLEGPSYEQYF.

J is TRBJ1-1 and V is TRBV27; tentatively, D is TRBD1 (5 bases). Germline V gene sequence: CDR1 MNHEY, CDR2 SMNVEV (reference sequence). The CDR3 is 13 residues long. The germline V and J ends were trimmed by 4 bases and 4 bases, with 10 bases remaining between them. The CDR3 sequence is CASSSRQITEAFF. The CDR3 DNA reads TGTGCCAGCAGTTCACGACAGATCACTGAAGCTTTCTTT.

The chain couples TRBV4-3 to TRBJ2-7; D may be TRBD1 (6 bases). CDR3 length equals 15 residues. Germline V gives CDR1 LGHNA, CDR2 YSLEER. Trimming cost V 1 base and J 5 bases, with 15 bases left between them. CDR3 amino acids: CASSQAPGAGDEQYF. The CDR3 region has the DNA TGCGCCAGCAGCCAAGCCCCGGGTGCAGGGGACGAGCAGTACTTC.

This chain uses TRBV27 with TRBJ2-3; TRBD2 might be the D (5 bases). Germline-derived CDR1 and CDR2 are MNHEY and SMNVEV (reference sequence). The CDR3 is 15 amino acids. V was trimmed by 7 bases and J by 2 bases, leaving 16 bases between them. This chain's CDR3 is CASTPTHGVTDTQYF. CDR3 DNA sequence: TGTGCCAGCACACCGACTCACGGGGTCACAGATACGCAGTATTTT.

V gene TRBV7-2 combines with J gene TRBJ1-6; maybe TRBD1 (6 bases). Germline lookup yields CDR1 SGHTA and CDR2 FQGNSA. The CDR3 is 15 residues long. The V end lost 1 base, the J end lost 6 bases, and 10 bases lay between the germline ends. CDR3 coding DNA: TGTGCCAGCAGCTTAGTGAGGACAGCTAATTCACCCCTCCACTTT. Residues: CASSLVRTANSPLHF.